The 14 T cell receptor beta chains reported below all come from one sample, sequenced in a study of patients with pleural tuberculosis. One entry per CDR3 protein results from TCRdb running MiXCR on the reads. The sample lists 40,000 to 55,000 distinct CDR3 sequences; under 8.5% were seen once. The receptors derive from a human donor with pleural tuberculosis.

This clonotype was detected ten times or more. The chain links TRBV24-1 to TRBJ1-1; the D is unclear. The CDR3 spans 15 residues. Looked up from germline, CDR1 is KGHDR and CDR2 is SFDVKD. Trimming took off 0 bases at V and 6 bases at J, with 13 bases between the two ends. CDR3 sequence (DNA): TGTGCCACCAGTGATTTGAACAACGAGGTCGCTGAAGCTTTCTTT. This sequence encodes CATSDLNNEVAEAFF.

Many counts were recorded for this clonotype. The chain combines TRBV19 with TRBJ1-2; D is ambiguous. CDR1 LNHDA and CDR2 SQIVND come from the germline V gene (reference sequence). Trimming left V 3 bases short and J 2 bases short, with 10 bases between. The CDR3 has 14 residues. The CDR3 sequence: CASSIPRPNYGYTF. The CDR3 nucleotides read TGTGCCAGTAGTATTCCGCGCCCCAACTATGGCTACACCTTC.

This clonotype was counted at least ten times. The CDR3 DNA reads TGTGCCAGCAGTGAACCTCCTAGCGGGAGCTCCTACAATGAGCAGTTCTTC. This sequence encodes CASSEPPSGSSYNEQFF. The chain uses TRBV2 and TRBJ2-1; the match to TRBD2 covers 10 bases. Trimming cost V 2 bases and J 0 bases; bases outside gene matches: 4. Germline V gene lookup returns CDR1 SNHLY and CDR2 FYNNEI. This CDR3 has 17 residues.

This clonotype was counted ten times or more. The chain links TRBV10-3 to TRBJ1-1, with a tentative D call TRBD1 (5 bases). Germline-derived CDR1 and CDR2 are ENHRY and SYGVKD. This CDR3 is 14 amino acids long. The V end lost 1 base, the J end lost 5 bases, and 11 bases lay between the germline ends. CDR3 nucleotides: TGTGCCATCAGTGAGTTTGAGGGGAGAACTGAAGCTTTCTTT. Protein product: CAISEFEGRTEAFF.

This clonotype came up many times. The CDR3 reads CASREGAGQPQHF. CDR3 in DNA: TGTGCCAGCAGGGAGGGGGCGGGGCAGCCCCAGCATTTT. The chain joins TRBV28 to TRBJ1-5; 7 bases align to TRBD1. The trim removed 6 bases at V and 7 bases at J, leaving 6 bases unmatched. This CDR3 spans 13 amino acids. Germline CDR1 and CDR2: MDHEN and SYDVKM.

This clonotype was counted a single time. The V call is TRBV2, the J call TRBJ2-7, with TRBD2 matching 10 bases. Germline lookup yields CDR1 SNHLY and CDR2 FYNNEI. J was trimmed by 0 bases and V by 6 bases; bases with no gene match: 11. The CDR3 spans 17 residues. CDR3 DNA sequence: TGTGCCAGCAGAGAACTTCGGGGGACTAGCGACTCCTACGAGCAGTACTTC. Amino acid sequence: CASRELRGTSDSYEQYF.

This clonotype was recorded at least ten times. One junction end disagrees with the germline gene, perhaps due to a read error. The V call is TRBV28, the J call TRBJ1-4, with D tentatively TRBD1 (5 bases). This CDR3 comprises 12 residues. Germline V gene lookup returns CDR1 MDHEN and CDR2 SYDVKM. The CDR3 sequence is CASSSTNYRKSF. Here the CDR3 DNA reads TGTGCCAGCAGTTCGACAAACTACAGGAAATCTTTT.

This clonotype was recorded at least ten times. The V gene is TRBV12-3 or TRBV12-4, the J gene TRBJ1-1; D is possibly TRBD1 (5 bases). This CDR3 is 12 amino acids long. Deletions cut 5 bases from V and 10 bases from J, with 14 bases between. This CDR3 reads CASSAWGIRAFF. CDR3 nucleotide sequence: TGTGCCAGCAGTGCCTGGGGCATCAGAGCTTTCTTT.

The CDR3 protein is CSVEDQGWAEAFF. The CDR3, as DNA: TGCAGCGTTGAAGATCAGGGCTGGGCTGAAGCTTTCTTT. The rearrangement uses TRBV29-1 and TRBJ1-1; tentative D call: TRBD1 (5 bases). V lost 0 bases, J lost 6 bases, and 11 bases lay in between. The V gene's germline CDR1 is SQVTM and CDR2 ANQGSEA. This CDR3 is 13 amino acids long. Complete variable domain (other parts from reference TRBV29-1 and TRBJ1-1): SAVISQKPSRDICQRGTSLTIQCQVDSQVTMMFWYRQQPGQSLTLIATANQGSEATYESGFVIDKFPISRPNLTFSTLTVSNMSPEDSSIYLCSVEDQGWAEAFFGQGTRLTVV.

This clonotype was detected many times. The chain recombines TRBV3-1 with TRBJ1-5; D is undetermined. Per germline, CDR1 LGHDT and CDR2 YNNKEL (reference sequence). V was clipped by 5 bases and J by 3 bases, with 5 bases between them. The CDR3 totals 12 residues. The chain's CDR3 is CASSLPNQPQHF. The CDR3 DNA is TGTGCCAGCAGCTTACCCAATCAGCCCCAGCATTTT.

A few counts support this clonotype. This chain uses TRBV7-6 with TRBJ2-1; no clear D. Germline loops: CDR1 SGHVS, CDR2 FNYEAQ. V shed 1 base and J shed 8 bases, with 18 bases lying between them. The CDR3 sequence is 16 residues long. In DNA, the CDR3 is TGTGCCAGCAGCTTAGTGGCCCCGGGCAGTTTCTATGAGCAGTTCTTC. Its translation is CASSLVAPGSFYEQFF.

The sample holds many counts of this clonotype. The genes are TRBV18 and TRBJ2-1, with D maybe TRBD2 (5 bases). The CDR3 runs to 16 residues. Per the germline V gene, CDR1 is KGHSH and CDR2 is LQKENI. V lost 5 bases, J lost 0 bases, and 14 bases lay in between. The CDR3 spells CASSSASWSSYNEQFF. The CDR3 bases are TGTGCCAGCTCATCAGCTAGCTGGAGCTCCTACAATGAGCAGTTCTTC.

The chain recombines TRBV3-1 with TRBJ2-3, with 9 bases that match TRBD1. Trimming cost V 4 bases and J 3 bases; bases outside gene matches: 8. This CDR3 has 16 amino acids. Per the germline V gene, CDR1 is LGHDT and CDR2 is YNNKEL (reference sequence). DNA for the CDR3: TGTGCCAGCAGCCTTTACCGGGACAGGGATACAGATACGCAGTATTTT. Translated, it gives CASSLYRDRDTDTQYF.

This clonotype appeared many times. This chain links TRBV25-1 with TRBJ1-5; D is unresolved. This CDR3 contains 13 residues. The ends were cut back, 4 bases at V and 1 base at J, with 5 bases in the middle. Germline V gives CDR1 MGHDK, CDR2 SYGVNS. DNA of the CDR3: TGTGCCAGCAGTGCACTCAGCAATCAGCCCCAGCATTTT. This gives the protein CASSALSNQPQHF.